Presented here are 16 T cell receptor beta chains from one specimen sequenced in a study of blood T cell repertoires in COVID-19. TCRdb keeps only in-frame clones here, not all; method: immunoSEQ multiplex PCR. Of about 250,000 clones in the sample, about 84% were seen once. The sequenced sample consisted of peripheral blood. All receptors come from a woman older than 75 with acute or convalescent COVID-19.

The gene calls are TRBV11-2 and TRBJ2-1; D unresolved. CDR1 is SGHAT, CDR2 FQNNGV, per germline. Between the trimmed V and J ends, which lost 7 bases and 1 base, there was a span of 14 bases. The CDR3 length is 15 residues. Written as DNA, the CDR3 is TGTGCCAGCACCCTTGGCCAGGTGTCCTACAATGAGCAGTTCTTC. It codes for CASTLGQVSYNEQFF.

The chain uses TRBV5-6 and TRBJ2-7; 9 nucleotides line up with TRBD1. The length of the CDR3 is 17 residues. After removal of 4 bases from V and 3 bases from J, the junction contained 14 bases not matched to a gene. The germline V gene encodes CDR1 SGHDT and CDR2 YYEEEE. The CDR3 loop is CASSPVKQGASHYEQYF. For the CDR3, the DNA is TGTGCCAGCAGCCCTGTGAAACAGGGGGCTTCCCACTACGAGCAGTACTTC.

The chain links TRBV25-1 to TRBJ2-1; possibly TRBD1 for D (5 bases). Between the trimmed V and J ends, which lost 6 bases and 15 bases, there was a span of 24 bases. The CDR3 runs to 14 residues. CDR1 and CDR2 (germline): MGHDK, SYGVNS. The CDR3 nucleotides are TGTGCCAGCAGCAACAAAGTAGAGACAGAGAAGCTGTTCTTC. As protein: CASSNKVETEKLFF.

This CDR3 reads CASSLVGGSSYEQYF. CDR3 coding DNA: TGCGCCAGCAGCTTGGTAGGGGGCAGCTCCTACGAGCAGTACTTC. V and J are TRBV5-1 and TRBJ2-7, with 7 bases matching TRBD1. The junction had 3 bases not matched to a gene; V was cut back by 0 bases and J by 0 bases. The CDR3 has 15 amino acids. Looked up from germline, CDR1 is SGHRS and CDR2 is YFSETQ.

The chain recombines TRBV27 with TRBJ1-2; the D gene is possibly TRBD1 (5 bases). From germline, CDR1 is MNHEY and CDR2 SMNVEV (reference sequence). The CDR3 loop spans 14 amino acids. The V end was cut by 3 bases, the J end by 7 bases, with 15 bases between. CDR3 nucleotides: TGTGCCAGCAGTTTTCAGGGTAGGGAGGCTGGCTACACCTTC. Translated: CASSFQGREAGYTF.

This clone was counted a single time. The chain has TRBV19 and TRBJ1-5; a weak D match, TRBD1 (5 bases). CDR3 length: 16 amino acids. CDR1 is LNHDA, CDR2 SQIVND, per germline (reference sequence). Trimming stripped 7 bases from V and 5 bases from J, with 21 bases between. The CDR3 here is CASKDGRGFLYQPQHF. In nucleotides, the CDR3 is TGTGCCAGTAAGGATGGCCGGGGGTTTTTGTATCAGCCCCAGCATTTT.

The rearrangement joins TRBV4-1 to TRBJ2-3; TRBD1 matches at 7 bases. Trimming took 4 bases from V and 0 from J; bases not matched to a gene: 4. This CDR3 spans 15 amino acids. The germline CDR1 and CDR2 sequences are MGHRA and YSYEKL. The CDR3 bases are TGCGCCAGCAGCCTAGACAGGGCTAGCACAGATACGCAGTATTTT. Translation gives CASSLDRASTDTQYF.

This clone is termed medium-sized (0.01 to 0.1%). This rearrangement joins TRBV10-1 to TRBJ2-7; 11 nucleotides line up with TRBD2. This CDR3 contains 13 residues. The junction had 7 bases not matched to a gene; V was cut back by 3 bases and J by 12 bases. Germline CDR1 reads WNHNN; CDR2 reads SYGVQD (reference sequence). DNA of the CDR3: TGCGCCAGCAGTGAAACTAGCGGGGGCCGAGTGTACTTC. Its translation is CASSETSGGRVYF.

The V gene is TRBV27, the J gene TRBJ2-7, with 9 bases fitting TRBD1. The CDR3 contains 13 residues. Germline assignment: CDR1 MNHEY and CDR2 SMNVEV (reference sequence). The trim removed 5 bases at V and 6 bases at J, leaving 5 bases unmatched. The CDR3 DNA reads TGTGCCAGCAGTCGGGACAGGGCTATCGAGCAGTACTTC. It encodes CASSRDRAIEQYF.

The chain employs TRBV5-6 and TRBJ1-1, with D possibly being TRBD1 (6 bases). Germline CDR1 and CDR2: SGHDT and YYEEEE. The length of the CDR3 is 16 residues. The ends were cut back, 1 base at V and 4 bases at J, with 17 bases in the middle. The CDR3 DNA reads as TGTGCCAGCAGCTTGTACAGGGTAGCCATATTCACTGAAGCTTTCTTT. This gives the protein CASSLYRVAIFTEAFF.

The CDR3 is CASSYSTGVYTEAFF. The CDR3 DNA reads as TGTGCCAGCAGTTACTCGACAGGGGTGTATACTGAAGCTTTCTTT. This rearrangement joins TRBV6-6 to TRBJ1-1, with 8 bases fitting TRBD1. The germline V gene encodes CDR1 MNHNY and CDR2 SVGAGI (reference sequence). J gave up 5 bases and V 0 bases, and 5 bases lay outside the gene matches. This CDR3 has 15 residues.

The CDR3 DNA sequence: TGTGCCAGCAGCTTGGCGGGCAGGGGGAACACCGGGGAGCTGTTTTTT. It is translated as CASSLAGRGNTGELFF. The genes are TRBV5-6 and TRBJ2-2; a possible D gene is TRBD1 (6 bases). Germline V gene lookup returns CDR1 SGHDT and CDR2 YYEEEE. Trimming removed 0 bases from V and 1 base from J, with 10 bases in between. The CDR3 totals 16 residues.

This chain links TRBV2 with TRBJ1-5; D unresolved. The germline V gene encodes CDR1 SNHLY and CDR2 FYNNEI. V lost 3 bases to trimming and J lost 0 bases, with 3 bases between them. This CDR3 spans 13 amino acids. Here the CDR3 DNA reads TGTGCCAGCAGTGAGTATAGCAATCAGCCCCAGCATTTT. Protein: CASSEYSNQPQHF. Complete variable domain (other parts from reference TRBV2 and TRBJ1-5): EPEVTQTPSHQVTQMGQEVILRCVPISNHLYFYWYRQILGQKVEFLVSFYNNEISEKSEIFDDQFSVERPDGSNFTLKIRSTKLEDSAMYFCASSEYSNQPQHFGDGTRLSIL.

V is TRBV6-1 and J is TRBJ2-2, with 10 bases aligning to TRBD1. The CDR3 length is 15 residues. J gave up 4 bases and V 3 bases, and 2 bases lay outside the gene matches. CDR1 MNHNS and CDR2 SASEGT come from the germline V gene. The CDR3 here is CASSDRDRGTGELFF. Written as DNA, the CDR3 is TGTGCCAGCAGTGACCGGGACAGGGGCACCGGGGAGCTGTTTTTT.

This chain's CDR3 is CASSDRGSNEKLFF. CDR3 nucleotides: TGTGCCAGCAGTGATCGAGGATCTAATGAAAAACTGTTTTTT. V usage is TRBV25-1 and J usage is TRBJ1-4, with D unclear. Trimming left V 3 bases short and J 3 bases short, with 8 bases between. The length of the CDR3 is 14 residues. Per germline, CDR1 MGHDK and CDR2 SYGVNS.

V usage is TRBV6-1 and J usage is TRBJ2-7, with a possible D match to TRBD2 (5 bases). CDR3 length equals 12 residues. V lost 2 bases and J 12 bases, leaving 14 bases between the germline ends. Per the germline V gene, CDR1 is MNHNS and CDR2 is SASEGT. This CDR3 is CASSEIVGKVYF. DNA of the CDR3: TGTGCCAGCAGTGAAATAGTCGGGAAGGTGTACTTC.